A single sample gave rise to the 5 T cell receptor beta chains below, sequenced in a study of blood T cell repertoires in COVID-19. The repertoire was sequenced with immunoSEQ multiplex PCR; TCRdb's copy has only in-frame clones and lacks some. The table has some 100,000 clones, 85% seen once. Sequencing was carried out using peripheral blood. The receptors stem from a woman in her 70s with active or convalescent COVID-19.

The rearrangement links TRBV6-5 to TRBJ1-2; 8 bases fit TRBD1. The V gene end was trimmed by 4 bases and the J gene end by 3 bases; junction bases not matched to a gene: 4. The length of the CDR3 is 14 residues. CDR1 and CDR2 from the germline V gene are MNHEY and SVGAGI. The CDR3 protein is CASSSPDRDYGYTF. As DNA, the CDR3 is TGTGCCAGCAGTTCCCCGGACAGGGACTATGGCTACACCTTC.

The chain carries TRBV28 and TRBJ1-2; D gene uncertain. There are 16 residues in the CDR3. Germline V gene lookup returns CDR1 MDHEN and CDR2 SYDVKM. V lost 4 bases and J lost 0, with 15 bases in between. CDR3 in DNA: TGTGCCAGCAGTTCTCAGGCTCTTGTAGCTAACTATGGCTACACCTTC. Amino acid sequence: CASSSQALVANYGYTF.

This chain links TRBV3-1 (or the pseudogene TRBV3-2) with TRBJ2-1; 9 nucleotides align to TRBD2. Germline V gives CDR1 LGHDT, CDR2 YNNKEL (reference sequence). Trimming removed 7 bases from V and 6 bases from J; junction bases left unmatched: 4. CDR3 length: 13 amino acids. The DNA for the CDR3 is TGTGCCAGCAATCTAGCGGGACTCAATGAGCAGTTCTTC. This codes for CASNLAGLNEQFF.

In this sample, this clone turned up a few times. The V gene is TRBV18, the J gene TRBJ2-5; TRBD2 might be the D (6 bases). The V gene's germline CDR1 is KGHSH and CDR2 LQKENI. The CDR3 has 16 amino acids. V lost 3 bases and J 3 bases, leaving 17 bases between the germline ends. CDR3: CASSPGGSGPKETQYF. CDR3 DNA sequence: TGTGCCAGCTCACCCGGGGGAAGCGGGCCCAAAGAGACCCAGTACTTC.

This CDR3 reads CASSFRGQGREAFF. The CDR3 nucleotides read TGTGCCAGCAGCTTTAGGGGACAGGGGCGTGAAGCTTTCTTT. The V call is TRBV13, the J call TRBJ1-1, with TRBD1 matching 10 bases. Germline V gene lookup returns CDR1 PRHDT and CDR2 FYEKMQ (reference sequence). V gave up 3 bases and J gave up 7 bases; unmatched junction bases: 5. This CDR3 has 14 amino acids.